Listed here are 9 T cell receptor beta chains from one sample, sequenced in a study of blood T cells in healthy people across ages. The use of a sample-barcoded 5' primer and a J-beta primer mix characterized a second PCR of roughly 7 to 11 cycles. Each CDR3 protein is one row after TCRdb ran MiXCR on the 5' RACE reads. Here the sample spans more than 700,000 distinct CDR3 sequences, roughly 50% being singletons. Material: blood. These receptor sequences come from a man older than 75 in good health.

V is TRBV27 and J is TRBJ1-6; D remains ambiguous. Germline assignment: CDR1 MNHEY and CDR2 SMNVEV (reference sequence). This CDR3 comprises 15 residues. V lost 6 bases, J lost 4 bases, and 13 bases lay in between. The CDR3 sequence: CASRDGQIYNSPLHF. CDR3 in DNA: TGTGCCAGCAGGGATGGGCAGATATATAATTCACCCCTCCACTTT.

This clonotype was seen a few times. J is TRBJ2-1 and V is TRBV7-2; 14 bases fit TRBD2. J lost 6 bases, V lost 2 bases, and 6 bases had no gene match. Per the germline V gene, CDR1 is SGHTA and CDR2 is FQGNSA. The CDR3 spans 17 residues. This chain's CDR3 is CASSLRPGLAGVNEQFF. The CDR3 bases are TGTGCCAGCAGCTTAAGACCGGGACTAGCGGGAGTCAATGAGCAGTTCTTC. Filled out from reference TRBV7-2 and TRBJ2-1, the complete variable domain reads GAGVSQSPSNKVTEKGKDVELRCDPISGHTALYWYRQSLGQGLEFLIYFQGNSAPDKSGLPSDRFSAERTGGSVSTLTIQRTQQEDSAVYLCASSLRPGLAGVNEQFFGPGTRLTVL.

The sample holds many counts of this clonotype. V and J are TRBV7-2 and TRBJ2-5, with unresolved D. Germline CDR1 and CDR2: SGHTA and FQGNSA. The CDR3 has 15 residues. V was trimmed by 5 bases and J by 5 bases, leaving 18 bases between them. CDR3: CASSPNPQAVETQYF. In nucleotides, the CDR3 is TGTGCCAGCAGCCCTAATCCCCAGGCTGTGGAGACCCAGTACTTC.

A word on this clonotype: The junction departs from the called germline gene at one end, perhaps through a read error. The chain is built from TRBV5-4 and TRBJ2-1, with D possibly TRBD1 on 6 matching bases. CDR3 length equals 13 residues. Germline CDR1 SGHNT, CDR2 YYREEE (reference sequence). CDR3 sequence (DNA): TGTGCCGGCAGCAGATTACAGGGTTGGGGTCAGTTCTTC. It codes for CAGSRLQGWGQFF.

The chain employs TRBV24-1 and TRBJ2-1; a weak D match, TRBD1 (6 bases). The germline CDR1 and CDR2 sequences are KGHDR and SFDVKD. The V and J ends lost 4 bases and 7 bases respectively, with 13 bases between them. The CDR3 has 14 amino acids. In DNA form, the CDR3 reads TGTGCCACCAGTGACTACAGGGTAGGAAATGAGCAGTTCTTC. Encoded protein: CATSDYRVGNEQFF.

This clonotype has more than one count but fewer than ten. The chain links TRBV20-1 to TRBJ2-5; tentative D call: TRBD1 (5 bases). The CDR3 runs to 16 residues. V dropped 6 bases and J dropped 4 bases, with 24 bases sitting between them. Germline values: CDR1 DFQATT, CDR2 SNEGSKA (reference sequence). CDR3 in DNA: TGCAGTGCCGCCTCTCCCCAGGGCCTATGGTCAGAGACCCAGTACTTC. Translation: CSAASPQGLWSETQYF.

This clonotype is a singleton in its sample. CDR3 amino acids: CSATQGFESYGYTF. DNA of the CDR3: TGCAGTGCCACACAGGGGTTTGAAAGCTATGGCTACACCTTC. V usage is TRBV20-1 and J usage is TRBJ1-2, with TRBD1 matching 7 bases. Trimming removed 6 bases from V and 4 bases from J; junction bases left unmatched: 11. Germline CDR1 and CDR2: DFQATT and SNEGSKA (reference sequence). This CDR3 has 14 amino acids.

The chain employs TRBV2 and TRBJ2-3, with TRBD1 matching 7 bases. This CDR3 region has 13 residues. V shed 4 bases, J shed 14 bases, and the junction held 12 bases outside the gene matches. CDR1 and CDR2 (germline): SNHLY, FYNNEI. The CDR3 nucleotides are TGTGCCAGCAGTGGACAGGGATCTAGATACGCGTATTTT. Translation: CASSGQGSRYAYF.

Here the CDR3 reads CASSESGRSNSPLHF. The CDR3 DNA follows: TGTGCCAGCAGTGAATCTGGGCGGAGTAATTCACCCCTCCACTTT. V and J are TRBV25-1 and TRBJ1-6; D gene uncertain. The CDR3 is made up of 15 amino acids. Germline V gene sequence: CDR1 MGHDK, CDR2 SYGVNS. V was shortened by 1 base and J by 6 bases, with 10 bases between the two germline ends.